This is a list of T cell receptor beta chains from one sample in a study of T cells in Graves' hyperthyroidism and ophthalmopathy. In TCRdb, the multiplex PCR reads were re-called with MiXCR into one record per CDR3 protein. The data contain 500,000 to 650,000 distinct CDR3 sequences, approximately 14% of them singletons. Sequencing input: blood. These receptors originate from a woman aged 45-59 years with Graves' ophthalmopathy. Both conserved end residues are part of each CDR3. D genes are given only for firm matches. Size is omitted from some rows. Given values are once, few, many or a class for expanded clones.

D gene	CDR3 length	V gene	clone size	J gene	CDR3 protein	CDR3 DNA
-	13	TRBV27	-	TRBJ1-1	CASSQDTNTEAFF	TGTGCCAGCAGTCAGGATACGAACACTGAAGCTTTCTTT
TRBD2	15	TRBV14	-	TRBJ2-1	CASSQRTSGRARQFF	TGTGCCAGCAGCCAAAGGACTAGCGGGAGGGCAAGACAGTTCTTC
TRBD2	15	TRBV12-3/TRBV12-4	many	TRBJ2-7	CASRGTGGPSYEQYF	TGTGCCAGCAGAGGTACGGGAGGGCCCTCCTACGAGCAGTACTTC
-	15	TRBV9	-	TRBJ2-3	CASRPNEGPADTQYF	TGTGCCAGCAGACCAAATGAAGGGCCCGCAGATACGCAGTATTTT
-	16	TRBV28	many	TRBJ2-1	CASYRLSGRPYNEQFF	TGTGCCAGCTATCGGCTTAGCGGCCGTCCCTACAATGAGCAGTTCTTC
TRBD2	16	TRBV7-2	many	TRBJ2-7	CASSASSGRGSYEQYF	TGTGCCAGCAGCGCATCTAGCGGGAGGGGATCCTACGAGCAGTACTTC
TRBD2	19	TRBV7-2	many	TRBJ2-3	CASSLGSRGRAFGTDTQYF	TGTGCCAGCAGCTTAGGATCGCGCGGGAGGGCCTTCGGCACAGATACGCAGTATTTT
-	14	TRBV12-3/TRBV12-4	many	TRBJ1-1	CASSLISGETEAFF	TGTGCCAGCAGTTTAATAAGCGGGGAGACTGAAGCTTTCTTT
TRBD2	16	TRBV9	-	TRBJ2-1	CASSRRARERSNEQFF	TGTGCCAGCAGTCGTAGGGCGCGGGAGAGAAGTAATGAGCAGTTCTTC
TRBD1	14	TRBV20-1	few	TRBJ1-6	CSALAGTGGRSLHF	TGCAGTGCTCTAGCCGGGACAGGGGGCAGATCCCTCCACTTT
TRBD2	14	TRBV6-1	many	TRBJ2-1	CASSTSGSRNEQFF	TGTGCCAGCAGTACCAGCGGGAGTAGGAATGAGCAGTTCTTC